The 20 T cell receptor beta chains below were found in one sample sequenced in a study of blood T cell repertoires in COVID-19. Generated by immunoSEQ multiplex PCR, the TCRdb table keeps only in-frame clones and is missing some. This sample yields approximately 170,000 clones, of which about 86% are seen a single time; 3.7% belongs to the top ten. Sequencing was performed on peripheral blood. These receptors were obtained from a man aged 18 to 30 with active or convalescent COVID-19.

In its sample, this clone was seen once. V and J are TRBV27 and TRBJ1-1, with D hard to call. The CDR3 consists of 14 residues. Germline CDR1 MNHEY, CDR2 SMNVEV (reference sequence). Deletions cut 2 bases from V and 4 bases from J, with 11 bases between. The CDR3 DNA is TGTGCCAGCAGTTTAGGGCTTGGTAGCACTGAAGCTTTCTTT. Protein sequence: CASSLGLGSTEAFF.

The CDR3 DNA is TGTGCCACCAAACCGACAGGGGTAAGCTCCTACGAGCAGTACGTC. Translated, it gives CATKPTGVSSYEQYV. The rearrangement joins TRBV21-1 to TRBJ2-7; the tabulated D call, TRBD1, remains unverified against the DNA. TRBV21-1 is given as a pseudogene. There are 15 residues in the CDR3.

The chain has TRBV6-5 and TRBJ2-1; 7 bases line up with TRBD1. J gave up 7 bases and V 6 bases, and 12 bases lay outside the gene matches. CDR1 is MNHEY and CDR2 is SVGAGI in the germline V gene. The length of the CDR3 is 15 residues. The CDR3 DNA follows: TGTGCCAGCAGCCTCACCGGGACAGCTAATAATGAGCAGTTCTTC. Its translation: CASSLTGTANNEQFF.

The rearrangement joins TRBV3-1 (or the pseudogene TRBV3-2) to TRBJ2-1; the D gene is possibly TRBD2 (6 bases). With 6 bases removed from V and 5 bases from J, the gap between germline ends came to 11 bases. CDR3 length: 13 amino acids. Germline-derived CDR1 and CDR2 are LGHDT and YNNKEL (reference sequence). The CDR3 is CASSPTRNNEQFF. The DNA of the CDR3 is TGTGCCAGCAGTCCGACTAGAAACAATGAGCAGTTCTTC.

This chain uses TRBV28 with TRBJ1-2; no definite D call. The length of the CDR3 is 12 residues. With 6 bases removed from V and 5 bases from J, the gap between germline ends came to 10 bases. Germline CDR1 reads MDHEN; CDR2 reads SYDVKM. CDR3 nucleotide sequence: TGTGCCAGCAGCCTTGGGCTATATGGCTACACCTTC. Translated: CASSLGLYGYTF.

The rearrangement uses TRBV5-5 and TRBJ1-5; D call uncertain. V gave up 0 bases and J gave up 2 bases, with 6 bases separating them. CDR1 and CDR2 from the germline V gene are SGHKS and YYEKEE (reference sequence). The CDR3 has 14 residues. The CDR3 here is CASSLASGNQPQHF. In DNA, the CDR3 is TGTGCCAGCAGCTTGGCCTCGGGCAATCAGCCCCAGCATTTT.

The V and J genes are TRBV3-1 (or the pseudogene TRBV3-2) and TRBJ2-3; TRBD1 might be the D (6 bases). V lost 1 base to trimming and J lost 0 bases, with 20 bases between them. The CDR3 covers 19 residues. Germline CDR1 LGHDT, CDR2 YNNKEL (reference sequence). The CDR3 reads CASSQVGSGTPRSTDTQYF. The CDR3 region has the DNA TGTGCCAGCAGCCAAGTAGGGTCCGGGACACCTAGGAGCACAGATACGCAGTATTTT.

The chain recombines TRBV7-7 with TRBJ2-1; TRBD1 is a possible D gene (6 bases). CDR1 and CDR2 (germline): SSHAT, FNYEAQ (reference sequence). Deletions cut 5 bases from V and 0 bases from J, with 14 bases between. The CDR3 has 16 amino acids. The CDR3 reads CASSGGSALSYNEQFF. Written as DNA, the CDR3 is TGTGCCAGCAGCGGGGGCAGCGCCCTCTCCTACAATGAGCAGTTCTTC.

The chain links TRBV6-5 to TRBJ1-6, with 10 bases aligning to TRBD1. CDR1 is MNHEY, CDR2 SVGAGI, per germline. CDR3 size: 15 residues. The V segment lost 3 bases and the J segment 5 bases; nucleotides outside the gene matches: 1. CDR3 sequence: CASSYGTGDNSPLHF. The CDR3 region has the DNA TGTGCCAGCAGTTATGGGACAGGGGATAATTCACCCCTCCACTTT.

The chain links TRBV6-5 to TRBJ2-3; TRBD1 agrees at 8 bases. The CDR3 covers 14 residues. Germline V lookup: CDR1 MNHEY, CDR2 SVGAGI. The V segment lost 6 bases and the J segment 1 base; nucleotides outside the gene matches: 3. CDR3 nucleotide sequence: TGTGCCAGCAGCCAACAGGGGGGCACAGATACGCAGTATTTT. As protein: CASSQQGGTDTQYF.

The chain combines TRBV9 with TRBJ2-4, with D possibly being TRBD2 (5 bases). CDR1 and CDR2 (germline): SGDLS, YYNGEE. The CDR3 length is 13 residues. V shed 3 bases and J shed 7 bases, with 11 bases lying between them. CDR3 bases: TGTGCCAGCAGCGCCTCAACGGGGAACATTCAGTACTTC. Translated: CASSASTGNIQYF.

The CDR3 is CASSSSNAEHENYGYTF. The CDR3 DNA reads as TGTGCCAGCAGCTCAAGTAACGCGGAACACGAGAACTATGGCTACACCTTC. The chain combines TRBV9 with TRBJ1-2, with no clear D. The V gene's germline CDR1 is SGDLS and CDR2 YYNGEE. Between the trimmed V and J ends, which lost 4 bases and 2 bases, there was a span of 21 bases. The CDR3 has 17 residues.

The genes are TRBV11-2 and TRBJ2-5, with 13 bases fitting TRBD2. Germline CDR1 reads SGHAT; CDR2 reads FQNNGV. The CDR3 is 15 amino acids. V lost 5 bases, J lost 4 bases, and 4 bases stayed unmatched. CDR3 amino acids: CASSVTSGGRETQYF. The CDR3 DNA reads as TGTGCCAGCAGCGTGACTAGCGGGGGGCGAGAGACCCAGTACTTC.

This chain connects TRBV19 to TRBJ2-7; D unclear. Germline V lookup: CDR1 LNHDA, CDR2 SQIVND (reference sequence). The CDR3 consists of 14 residues. V lost 5 bases and J lost 2, with 13 bases in between. This CDR3 is CASSANRTAYEQYV. For the CDR3, the DNA is TGTGCCAGTAGTGCAAATCGTACAGCCTACGAGCAGTACGTC.

This clone was picked up one time. This chain joins TRBV12-5 and TRBJ2-1; 7 positions match TRBD1. Per germline, CDR1 LGHNT and CDR2 FRNRAP. The junction had 9 bases not matched to a gene; V was cut back by 1 base and J by 15 bases. This CDR3 is built from 13 residues. DNA for the CDR3: TGTGCTAGTGGTTTGGAAAGTGGACAGGCCTTGTTCTTC. Translated, it gives CASGLESGQALFF.

The chain recombines TRBV6-2 or TRBV6-3 with TRBJ2-5, with D hard to call. Deletions cut 2 bases from V and 2 bases from J, with 6 bases between. The CDR3 covers 13 residues. In germline, CDR1 is MNHEY, CDR2 SVGEGT. The CDR3 protein is CASSYDIQETQYF. The CDR3, as DNA: TGTGCCAGCAGTTACGACATACAAGAGACCCAGTACTTC.

V and J are TRBV5-1 and TRBJ2-1; TRBD2 matches at 11 bases. The CDR3 extends over 16 amino acids. The J segment lost 6 bases and the V segment lost 0 bases, leaving 5 bases of the junction unmatched. CDR1 is SGHRS and CDR2 is YFSETQ in the germline V gene. The CDR3 reads CASSLVTSGSGNEQFF. The CDR3 DNA follows: TGCGCCAGCAGCTTGGTAACTAGCGGGAGCGGCAATGAGCAGTTCTTC.

V and J are TRBV10-3 and TRBJ1-1; TRBD1 might be the D (5 bases). V was cut by 6 bases and J by 4 bases, with 21 bases left in between. CDR1 ENHRY and CDR2 SYGVKD come from the germline V gene. CDR3 size: 16 residues. The CDR3 loop reads CAIRKGLQGDGTEAFF. In DNA form, the CDR3 reads TGTGCCATCAGGAAAGGGCTCCAGGGTGACGGCACTGAAGCTTTCTTT.

This chain uses TRBV27 with TRBJ1-2; D not certain. This CDR3 is 16 amino acids long. Germline values: CDR1 MNHEY, CDR2 SMNVEV (reference sequence). Trimming cost V 6 bases and J 0 bases, with 17 bases left between them. The CDR3 nucleotides are TGTGCCAGCAGCCTGAGGCCCCAATTAGCTAACTATGGCTACACCTTC. It specifies CASSLRPQLANYGYTF.

The chain employs TRBV6-6 and TRBJ1-5; TRBD1 agrees at 7 bases. Per germline, CDR1 MNHNY and CDR2 SVGAGI (reference sequence). The junction had 4 bases not matched to a gene; V was cut back by 0 bases and J by 2 bases. The CDR3 extends over 16 amino acids. CDR3 in amino acids: CASSYSVGTGNQPQHF. The CDR3 DNA follows: TGTGCCAGCAGTTACTCGGTGGGGACAGGCAATCAGCCCCAGCATTTT.